This TCR beta chain was identified during a study of blood T cell repertoires in COVID-19. Study-wide context: The United States, Italy and Spain provided the acute and convalescent COVID-19 samples. T cells, B-cell-depleted T cells, or PBMCs provided the cDNA or gDNA that served as material.

Germline V CDR1 and CDR2: SGDLS, YYNGEE. The CDR3 is made up of 15 amino acids. V dropped 3 bases and J dropped 0 bases, with 11 bases sitting between them. In the original workflow: Reference gene primer amplification in the assay estimated nucleated cell counts. Sequencing was performed with immunoSEQ multiplex PCR; in TCRdb, only in-frame clones are kept and a portion is missing. V, J and clone size were drawn from that table, and D and trimming were deduced from the DNA. The data contain about 190,000 clones, more than 75% of them seen just once; the ten biggest clones take up 0.88%. The chain employs TRBV9 and TRBJ2-3; D not resolved. The source of this sequence is a woman aged 18-35 years who had recovered from COVID-19. Sequenced input: peripheral blood. The CDR3 DNA is TGTGCCAGCAGCGCCGGGTCCTTTAGCACAGATACGCAGTATTTT. Its protein product is CASSAGSFSTDTQYF.